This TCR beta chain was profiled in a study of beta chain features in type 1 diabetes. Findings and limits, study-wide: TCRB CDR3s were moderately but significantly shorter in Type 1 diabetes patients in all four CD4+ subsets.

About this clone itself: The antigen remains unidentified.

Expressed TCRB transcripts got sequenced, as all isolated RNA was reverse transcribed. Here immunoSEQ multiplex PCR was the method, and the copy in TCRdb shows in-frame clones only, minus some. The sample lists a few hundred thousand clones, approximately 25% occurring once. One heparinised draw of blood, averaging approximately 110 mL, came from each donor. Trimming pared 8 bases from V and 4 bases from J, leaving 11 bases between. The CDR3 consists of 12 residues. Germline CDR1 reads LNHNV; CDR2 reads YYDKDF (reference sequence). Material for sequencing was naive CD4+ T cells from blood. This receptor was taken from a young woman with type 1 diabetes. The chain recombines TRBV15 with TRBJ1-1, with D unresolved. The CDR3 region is CATGRVGTEAFF. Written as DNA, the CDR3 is TGTGCCACCGGGCGGGTGGGCACTGAAGCTTTCTTT.